Presented here are 23 T cell receptor beta chains from one specimen sequenced in a study of read filtering for tumor transcriptome and immune sequencing. Molecular barcoded adaptors covering alpha/delta and beta/gamma chains were used on around 370 ng RNA. One entry per CDR3 protein results from TCRdb running MiXCR on the reads. The table includes roughly 93,000 distinct CDR3 sequences, 20% to 25% detected once. The specimen sequenced was a population of CD138-negative cells sorted from bone marrow. The origin of the receptors is a donor aged 40 or older with multiple myeloma.

This clonotype was observed many times. V is TRBV2 and J is TRBJ2-5, with D unclear. Germline CDR1 is SNHLY and CDR2 is FYNNEI. The V and J ends lost 4 bases and 3 bases respectively, with 9 bases between them. This CDR3 spans 13 amino acids. The CDR3 nucleotides read TGTGCCAGCAGTGGATTGACGAAAGAGACCCAGTACTTC. Amino acids: CASSGLTKETQYF.

This clonotype was counted ten times or more. This sequence joins TRBV5-1 and TRBJ2-5; no definite D call. Trimming removed 4 bases from V and 3 bases from J, with 10 bases in between. The CDR3 contains 13 residues. CDR1 is SGHRS and CDR2 is YFSETQ in the germline V gene. The CDR3 coding sequence is TGCGCCAGCAGCGTCCAATTCGAAGAGACCCAGTACTTC. Translated, it gives CASSVQFEETQYF.

Points on this clonotype: This clone may be a read error of a much larger clone one base away. This chain connects TRBV29-1 to TRBJ2-5; 10 positions agree with TRBD2. Germline CDR1 SQVTM, CDR2 ANQGSEA. The CDR3 spans 12 residues. CDR3 DNA: TGCAGCGCCCTGAGCGGGGGGGAGACCCAGCACTTC. Amino acid sequence: CSALSGGETQHF.

This clonotype was observed at least ten times. The genes are TRBV5-1 and TRBJ2-5; D possibly matches TRBD1 or TRBD2 (6 bases each). V lost 8 bases to trimming and J lost 2 bases, with 16 bases between them. Looked up from germline, CDR1 is SGHRS and CDR2 is YFSETQ. The CDR3 extends over 14 amino acids. CDR3 amino acids: CASCAGGWQETQYF. The CDR3 DNA is TGCGCCAGTTGCGCCGGGGGCTGGCAAGAGACCCAGTACTTC.

This clonotype was counted many times. V and J are TRBV29-1 and TRBJ1-1; D unresolved. The germline V gene encodes CDR1 SQVTM and CDR2 ANQGSEA. The CDR3 is 13 residues long. V dropped 8 bases and J dropped 1 base, with 14 bases sitting between them. Here the CDR3 reads CSIKHPGNTEAFF. In DNA, the CDR3 is TGCAGCATAAAACATCCAGGGAACACTGAAGCTTTCTTT.

The table lists this clonotype with many counts. The chain links TRBV2 to TRBJ2-2, with 9 bases fitting TRBD1. V lost 5 bases, J lost 4 bases, and 5 bases stayed unmatched. The CDR3 loop spans 15 amino acids. Per the germline V gene, CDR1 is SNHLY and CDR2 is FYNNEI. This chain's CDR3 is CASSTDRGVTGELFF. DNA of the CDR3: TGTGCCAGCAGTACGGACAGGGGCGTCACCGGGGAGCTGTTTTTT. The full variable domain, in which reference TRBV2 and TRBJ2-2 provide the parts outside the CDR3, is EPEVTQTPSHQVTQMGQEVILRCVPISNHLYFYWYRQILGQKVEFLVSFYNNEISEKSEIFDDQFSVERPDGSNFTLKIRSTKLEDSAMYFCASSTDRGVTGELFFGEGSRLTVL.

This clonotype was found many times. This chain links TRBV2 with TRBJ2-1; possible D gene TRBD2, 6 bases. Per the germline V gene, CDR1 is SNHLY and CDR2 is FYNNEI. Between the trimmed V and J ends, which lost 6 bases and 10 bases, there was a span of 10 bases. The CDR3 consists of 11 residues. This chain's CDR3 is CASRSAGEQFF. The CDR3 DNA follows: TGTGCCAGCAGATCGGCGGGGGAGCAGTTCTTC.

Note on this clonotype: Its ends do not fully match the called genes, so a read error is possible. The chain recombines TRBV4-2 with TRBJ1-2; no firm D call. The CDR3 runs to 13 residues. The germline V gene has CDR1 LGHNA and CDR2 YNFKEQ. The CDR3 DNA follows: TGTGCCGGCAGCCAAGATCTTAGCAATGGCTACACCTTC. Translating gives CAGSQDLSNGYTF.

About this clonotype: The junction departs from germline at one end; a sequencing error may be responsible. This chain links TRBV7-7 with TRBJ2-4; D is unclear. Germline V gene sequence: CDR1 SSHAT, CDR2 FNYEAQ (reference sequence). This CDR3 has 19 amino acids. CDR3 nucleotides: TGTGCTAGCAGTCACTTTCTACCGTGGCACTGTAGGGCCAAAAACATTCAGTACTTC. Protein product: CASSHFLPWHCRAKNIQYF.

The CDR3 DNA sequence: TGTGCCAGCAGTTTGAGGGGGATGAACACTGAAGCTTTCTTT. Translating gives CASSLRGMNTEAFF. The V gene is TRBV27, the J gene TRBJ1-1, with D possibly TRBD1 on 6 matching bases. Trimming pared 3 bases from V and 0 bases from J, leaving 8 bases between. Germline V lookup: CDR1 MNHEY, CDR2 SMNVEV (reference sequence). This CDR3 comprises 14 residues.

This clonotype was observed many times. The genes are TRBV2 and TRBJ1-2; a weak D match, TRBD1 (5 bases). Trimming took off 4 bases at V and 2 bases at J, with 8 bases between the two ends. This CDR3 has 13 residues. Germline V gene lookup returns CDR1 SNHLY and CDR2 FYNNEI. This chain's CDR3 is CASSVGTNYGYTF. The CDR3 DNA sequence: TGTGCCAGCAGTGTCGGGACGAACTATGGCTACACCTTC.

Ten or more counts support this clonotype. The CDR3 bases are TGTGCCAGCACCAAAAGACTGGCGGGCGGGGAGCTGTTTTTT. Translated: CASTKRLAGGELFF. The V and J genes are TRBV28 and TRBJ2-2; D possibly corresponds to TRBD2 (5 bases). CDR1 and CDR2 from the germline V gene are MDHEN and SYDVKM. This CDR3 contains 14 residues. The germline V and J ends were trimmed by 7 bases and 7 bases, with 16 bases remaining between them.

The chain has TRBV30 and TRBJ2-4; no clear D. Trimming shortened V by 0 bases and J by 2 bases, and 8 bases separated the two germline ends. The germline V gene has CDR1 GTSNPN and CDR2 SVGIG (reference sequence). The CDR3 consists of 14 residues. The CDR3 reads CAWSVSFTKNIQYF. CDR3 nucleotide sequence: TGTGCCTGGAGTGTATCCTTTACCAAAAACATTCAGTACTTC. Supplemented by reference TRBV30 and TRBJ2-4, the full variable domain reads SQTIHQWPATLVQPVGSPLSLECTVEGTSNPNLYWYRQAAGRGLQLLFYSVGIGQISSEVPQNLSASRPQDRQFILSSKKLLLSDSGFYLCAWSVSFTKNIQYFGAGTRLSVL.

In its sample, this clonotype was seen many times. The rearrangement uses TRBV12-3 or TRBV12-4 and TRBJ2-7, with TRBD1 identical over 10 bases. This CDR3 has 15 residues. Losses at the gene ends were 4 bases for V and 4 bases for J; bases not matched to a gene: 7. CDR3 residues: CASSSGQGGMYEQYF. For the CDR3, the DNA is TGTGCCAGCAGTTCCGGACAGGGGGGAATGTACGAGCAGTACTTC.

This clonotype has more than one count but fewer than ten. The CDR3 reads CASSLHGRTGYGYTF. DNA of the CDR3: TGTGCCAGCAGTTTGCACGGACGCACGGGCTATGGCTACACCTTC. The V gene is TRBV28, the J gene TRBJ1-2, with D unclear. Trimming stripped 3 bases from V and 4 bases from J, with 15 bases between. CDR3 length equals 15 residues. Per the germline V gene, CDR1 is MDHEN and CDR2 is SYDVKM.

Many counts were recorded for this clonotype. CDR3 protein: CSVVGDTEAFF. The CDR3 DNA reads as TGCAGCGTTGTAGGGGACACTGAAGCTTTCTTT. V and J are TRBV29-1 and TRBJ1-1; maybe TRBD1 (5 bases). V gave up 4 bases and J gave up 3 bases, with 6 bases separating them. CDR1 and CDR2 from the germline V gene are SQVTM and ANQGSEA. The length of the CDR3 is 11 residues. Looking up the rest from reference TRBV29-1 and TRBJ1-1 gives the full variable domain: SAVISQKPSRDICQRGTSLTIQCQVDSQVTMMFWYRQQPGQSLTLIATANQGSEATYESGFVIDKFPISRPNLTFSTLTVSNMSPEDSSIYLCSVVGDTEAFFGQGTRLTVV.

At least ten counts were recorded for this clonotype. This sequence joins TRBV29-1 and TRBJ2-7; D not resolved. Trimming pared 5 bases from V and 3 bases from J, leaving 8 bases between. The CDR3 is 11 amino acids. CDR1 and CDR2 (germline): SQVTM, ANQGSEA. The CDR3 nucleotides read TGCAGCGTTCGACACAACTACGAGCAGTACTTC. It is translated as CSVRHNYEQYF.

This clonotype appeared many times. V gene TRBV28 combines with J gene TRBJ2-2; TRBD1 aligns across 10 bases. Unmatched junction bases numbered 7, after V lost 8 bases and J lost 4 bases. The CDR3 sequence is 15 residues long. Germline CDR1 MDHEN, CDR2 SYDVKM. The CDR3 here is CASLPGDRGTGELFF. The DNA of the CDR3 is TGTGCCAGCCTCCCAGGGGACAGGGGCACCGGGGAGCTGTTTTTT. The full variable domain, in which reference TRBV28 and TRBJ2-2 provide the parts outside the CDR3, is DVKVTQSSRYLVKRTGEKVFLECVQDMDHENMFWYRQDPGLGLRLIYFSYDVKMKEKGDIPEGYSVSREKKERFSLILESASTNQTSMYLCASLPGDRGTGELFFGEGSRLTVL.

This clonotype was observed once. A much larger clone differs by one base, so this may be a read error. The chain is built from TRBV12-3 or TRBV12-4 and TRBJ2-6; tentative D call: TRBD1 (5 bases). The CDR3 has 19 amino acids. The CDR3 loop is CASSLRWALTDSGANALTF. Here the CDR3 DNA reads TGTGCCAGCAGTTTGCGCTGGGCCCTTACCGACTCTGGGGCCAACGCCCTGACTTTC.

This clonotype appeared many times. V gene TRBV5-4 combines with J gene TRBJ2-1; 9 nucleotides agree with TRBD2. With 1 base clipped from V and 7 bases from J, the junction kept 12 bases outside the gene matches. Looked up from germline, CDR1 is SGHNT and CDR2 is YYREEE (reference sequence). The CDR3 sequence is 17 residues long. The CDR3 spells CASSLQRGAGGGNEQFF. The CDR3 nucleotides read TGTGCCAGCAGCTTGCAGCGGGGGGCCGGGGGGGGAAATGAGCAGTTCTTC.

The chain joins TRBV7-8 to TRBJ1-5; D gene uncertain. Trimming pared 5 bases from V and 1 base from J, leaving 15 bases between. CDR1 and CDR2 from the germline V gene are SGHVS and FQNEAQ. CDR3 size: 16 residues. CDR3 sequence reads: CASSPRRTESNQPQHF. The CDR3 coding sequence is TGTGCCAGCAGCCCTCGGCGGACGGAGAGCAATCAGCCCCAGCATTTT. The full variable domain, rest sourced from reference TRBV7-8 and TRBJ1-5, is GAGVSQSPRYKVAKRGQDVALRCDPISGHVSLFWYQQALGQGPEFLTYFQNEAQLDKSGLPSDRFFAERPEGSVSTLKIQRTQQEDSAVYLCASSPRRTESNQPQHFGDGTRLSIL.

The rearrangement uses TRBV5-6 and TRBJ2-3; D is ambiguous. The CDR3 contains 13 residues. V was trimmed by 2 bases and J by 6 bases, leaving 10 bases between them. Germline CDR1 is SGHDT and CDR2 is YYEEEE. The CDR3 DNA follows: TGTGCCAGCAGCTTAAGGGCCGACGATACGCAGTATTTT. Translated, it gives CASSLRADDTQYF.

This clonotype was found many times. The rearrangement uses TRBV11-2 and TRBJ2-1; no firm D call. This CDR3 comprises 13 residues. Trimming cost V 0 bases and J 7 bases, with 7 bases left between them. The V gene's germline CDR1 is SGHAT and CDR2 FQNNGV. CDR3 loop: CASSLDRLNEQFF. The CDR3 bases are TGTGCCAGCAGCTTAGATAGACTTAATGAGCAGTTCTTC.